The clone carrying this T cell receptor beta chain has just one count. Its specificity is unknown. The sample comes from a study of T cell responses to AZD1222 COVID-19 vaccine. Study-level findings and limits: Spike was spanned by vaccine-associated CD4 TCRs, with dominance at 160-218 and 743-854. Within unmutated variant regions lay the reported targets of nearly half of spike-specific TCRs.

The repertoire was sequenced with immunoSEQ multiplex PCR; TCRdb's copy has only in-frame clones and lacks some. Found here are about 100,000 clones, about 85% of them singletons; the top ten hold 4.8%. The TCR comes from an adult who received the AZD1222 COVID-19 vaccine. Sequences were derived from peripheral blood, sampled 28 days after the second AZD1222 dose.

CDR3 sequence (DNA): TGCGCCAGCAGCCAATGGGGACAGGGCCACACAGATGGCTACACCTTC. It is translated as CASSQWGQGHTDGYTF. J is TRBJ1-2 and V is TRBV4-3; 9 bases line up with TRBD1. The V segment lost 2 bases and the J segment 6 bases; nucleotides outside the gene matches: 10. The length of the CDR3 is 16 residues. Germline V gene data show CDR1 as LGHNA and CDR2 as YSLEER.